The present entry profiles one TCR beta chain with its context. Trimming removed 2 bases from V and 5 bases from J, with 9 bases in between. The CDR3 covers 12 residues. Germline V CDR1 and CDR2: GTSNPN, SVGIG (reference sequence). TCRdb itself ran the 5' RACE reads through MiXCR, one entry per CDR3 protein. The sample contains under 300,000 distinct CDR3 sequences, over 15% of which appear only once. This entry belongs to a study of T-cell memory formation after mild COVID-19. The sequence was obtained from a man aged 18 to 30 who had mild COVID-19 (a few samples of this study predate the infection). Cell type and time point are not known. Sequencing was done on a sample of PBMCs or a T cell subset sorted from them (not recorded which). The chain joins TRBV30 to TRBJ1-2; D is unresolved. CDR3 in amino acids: CAWSSGSYGYTF. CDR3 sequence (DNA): TGTGCCTGGAGTTCCGGGTCTTATGGCTACACCTTC.